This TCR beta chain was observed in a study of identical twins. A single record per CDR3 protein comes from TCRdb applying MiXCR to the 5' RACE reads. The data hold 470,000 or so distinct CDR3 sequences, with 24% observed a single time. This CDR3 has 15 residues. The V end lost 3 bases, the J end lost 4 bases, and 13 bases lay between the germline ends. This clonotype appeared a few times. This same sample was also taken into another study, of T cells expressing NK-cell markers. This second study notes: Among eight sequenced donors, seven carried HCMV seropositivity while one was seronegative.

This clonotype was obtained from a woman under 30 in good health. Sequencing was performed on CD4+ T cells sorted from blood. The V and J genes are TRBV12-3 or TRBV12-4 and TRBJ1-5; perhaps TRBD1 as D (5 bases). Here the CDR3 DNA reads TGTGCCAGCAGTTTGAGCAGGGACCGGAATCAGCCCCAGCATTTT. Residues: CASSLSRDRNQPQHF.